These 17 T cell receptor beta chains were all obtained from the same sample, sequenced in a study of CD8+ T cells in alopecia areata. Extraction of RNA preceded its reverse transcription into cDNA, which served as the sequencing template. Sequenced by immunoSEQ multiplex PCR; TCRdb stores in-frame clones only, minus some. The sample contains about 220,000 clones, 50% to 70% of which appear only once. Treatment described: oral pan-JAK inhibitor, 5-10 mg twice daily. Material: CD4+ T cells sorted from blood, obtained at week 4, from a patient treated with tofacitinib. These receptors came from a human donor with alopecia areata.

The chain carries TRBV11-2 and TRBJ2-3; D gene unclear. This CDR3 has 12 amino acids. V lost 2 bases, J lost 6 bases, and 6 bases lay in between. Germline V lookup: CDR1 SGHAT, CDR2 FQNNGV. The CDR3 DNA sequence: TGTGCCAGCAGCTTATATTACGATACGCAGTATTTT. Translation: CASSLYYDTQYF.

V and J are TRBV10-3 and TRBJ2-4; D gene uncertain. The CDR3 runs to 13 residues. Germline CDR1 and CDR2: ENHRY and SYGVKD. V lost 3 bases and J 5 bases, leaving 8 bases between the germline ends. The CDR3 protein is CAISDSTENIQYF. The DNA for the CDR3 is TGTGCCATCAGTGATAGTACCGAAAACATTCAGTACTTC.

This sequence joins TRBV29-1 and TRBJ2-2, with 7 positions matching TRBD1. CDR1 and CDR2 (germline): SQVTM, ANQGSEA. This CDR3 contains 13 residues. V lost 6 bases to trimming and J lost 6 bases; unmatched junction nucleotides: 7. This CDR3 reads CSVASQGSGELFF. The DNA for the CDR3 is TGCAGCGTCGCATCACAGGGGTCCGGGGAGCTGTTTTTT.

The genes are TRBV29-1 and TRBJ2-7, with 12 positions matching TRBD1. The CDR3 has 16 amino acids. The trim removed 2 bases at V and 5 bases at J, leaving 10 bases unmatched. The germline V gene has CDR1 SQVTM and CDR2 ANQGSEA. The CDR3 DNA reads TGCAGCGTTGAACTACCTAGGGGACAGGGGGCTCACGAGCAGTACTTC. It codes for CSVELPRGQGAHEQYF.

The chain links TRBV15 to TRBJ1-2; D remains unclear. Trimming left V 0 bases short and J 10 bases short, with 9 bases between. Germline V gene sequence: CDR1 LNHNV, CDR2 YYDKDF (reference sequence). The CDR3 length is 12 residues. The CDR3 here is CATSRDRVDYTF. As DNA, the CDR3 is TGTGCCACCAGCAGAGATCGGGTGGACTACACCTTC.

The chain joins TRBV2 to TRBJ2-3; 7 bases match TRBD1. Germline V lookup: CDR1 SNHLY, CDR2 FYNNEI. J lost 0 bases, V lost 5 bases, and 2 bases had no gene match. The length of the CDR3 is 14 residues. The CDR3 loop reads CASSRDRSTDTQYF. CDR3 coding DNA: TGTGCCAGCAGTCGGGACAGAAGCACAGATACGCAGTATTTT.

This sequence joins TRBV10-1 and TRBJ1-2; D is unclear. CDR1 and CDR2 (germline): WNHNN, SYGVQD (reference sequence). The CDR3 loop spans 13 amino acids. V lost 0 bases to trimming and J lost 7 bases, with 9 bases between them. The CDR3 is CASSESIGSGYTF. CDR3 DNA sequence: TGCGCCAGCAGTGAGTCGATCGGGAGTGGCTACACCTTC.

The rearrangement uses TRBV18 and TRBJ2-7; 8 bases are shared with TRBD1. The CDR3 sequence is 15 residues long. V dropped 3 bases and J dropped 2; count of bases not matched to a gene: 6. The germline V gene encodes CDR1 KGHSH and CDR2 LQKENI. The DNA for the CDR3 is TGTGCCAGCTCACCCGCCGGACAGGGACCCTACGAGCAGTACTTC. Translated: CASSPAGQGPYEQYF.

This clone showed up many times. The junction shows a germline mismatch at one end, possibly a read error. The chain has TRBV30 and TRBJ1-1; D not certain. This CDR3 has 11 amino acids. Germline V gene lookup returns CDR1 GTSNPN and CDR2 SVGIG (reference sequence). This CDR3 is CAWSVVRAGGF. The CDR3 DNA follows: TGTGCCTGGAGTGTAGTAAGGGCAGGCGGCTTT. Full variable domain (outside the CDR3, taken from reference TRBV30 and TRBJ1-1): SQTIHQWPATLVQPVGSPLSLECTVEGTSNPNLYWYRQAAGRGLQLLFYSVGIGQISSEVPQNLSASRPQDRQFILSSKKLLLSDSGFYLCAWSVVRAGGFGQGTRLTVV.

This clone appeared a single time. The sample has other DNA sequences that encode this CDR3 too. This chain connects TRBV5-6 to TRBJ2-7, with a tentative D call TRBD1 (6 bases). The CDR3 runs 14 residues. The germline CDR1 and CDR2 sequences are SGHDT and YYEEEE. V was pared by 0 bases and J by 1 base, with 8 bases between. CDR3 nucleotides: TGTGCCAGCAGCTTGGGCCAGGGGTCCTACGAGCAGTACTTC. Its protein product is CASSLGQGSYEQYF.

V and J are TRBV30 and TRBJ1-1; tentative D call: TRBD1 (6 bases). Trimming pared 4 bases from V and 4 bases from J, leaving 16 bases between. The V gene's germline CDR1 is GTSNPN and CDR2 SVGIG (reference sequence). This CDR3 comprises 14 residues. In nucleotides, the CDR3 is TGTGCCTGGAATGGGGGGGGCATGATCACTGAAGCTTTCTTT. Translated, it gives CAWNGGGMITEAFF.

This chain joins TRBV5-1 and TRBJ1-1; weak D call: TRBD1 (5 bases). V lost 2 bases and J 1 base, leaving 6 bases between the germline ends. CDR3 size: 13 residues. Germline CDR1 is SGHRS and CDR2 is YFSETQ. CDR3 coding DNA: TGCGCCAGCAGCTTTGACAGGAACACTGAAGCTTTCTTT. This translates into CASSFDRNTEAFF.

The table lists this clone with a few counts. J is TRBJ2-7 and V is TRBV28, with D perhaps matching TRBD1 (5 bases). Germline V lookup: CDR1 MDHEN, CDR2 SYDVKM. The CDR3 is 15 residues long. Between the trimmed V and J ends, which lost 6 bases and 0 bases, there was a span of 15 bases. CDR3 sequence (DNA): TGTGCCAGCAGCCACAGGTCTAGTCACTCCTACGAGCAGTACTTC. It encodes CASSHRSSHSYEQYF.

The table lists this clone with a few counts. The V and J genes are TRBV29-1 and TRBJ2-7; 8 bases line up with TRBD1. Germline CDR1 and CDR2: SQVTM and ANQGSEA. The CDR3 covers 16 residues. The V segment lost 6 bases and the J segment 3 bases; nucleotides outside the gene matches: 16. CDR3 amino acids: CSVRDRRNGASYEQYF. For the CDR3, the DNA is TGCAGCGTCCGGGACAGGAGGAATGGTGCAAGCTACGAGCAGTACTTC.

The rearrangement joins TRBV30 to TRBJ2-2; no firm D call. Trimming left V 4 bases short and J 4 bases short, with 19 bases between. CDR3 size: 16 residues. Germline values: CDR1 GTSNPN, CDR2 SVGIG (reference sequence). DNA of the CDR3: TGTGCCTGGAAGCTTAGTACCAAGGTGGCCACCGGGGAGCTGTTTTTT. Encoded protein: CAWKLSTKVATGELFF.

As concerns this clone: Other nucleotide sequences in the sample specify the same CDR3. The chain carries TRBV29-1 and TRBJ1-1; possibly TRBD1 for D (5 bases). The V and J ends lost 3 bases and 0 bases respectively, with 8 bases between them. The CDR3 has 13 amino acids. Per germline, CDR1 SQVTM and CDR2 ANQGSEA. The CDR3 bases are TGCAGCGTTGACCGGGACCTGAACACTGAAGCTTTCTTT. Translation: CSVDRDLNTEAFF. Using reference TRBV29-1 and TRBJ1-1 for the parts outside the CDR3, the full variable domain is SAVISQKPSRDICQRGTSLTIQCQVDSQVTMMFWYRQQPGQSLTLIATANQGSEATYESGFVIDKFPISRPNLTFSTLTVSNMSPEDSSIYLCSVDRDLNTEAFFGQGTRLTVV.

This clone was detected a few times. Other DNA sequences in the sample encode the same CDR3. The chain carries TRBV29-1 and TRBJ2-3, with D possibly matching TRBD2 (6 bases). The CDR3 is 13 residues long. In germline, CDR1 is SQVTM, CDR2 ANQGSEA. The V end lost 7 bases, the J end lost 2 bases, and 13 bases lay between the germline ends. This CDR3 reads CSAGLKNTDTQYF. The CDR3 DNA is TGCAGCGCGGGACTCAAGAACACAGATACGCAGTATTTT.